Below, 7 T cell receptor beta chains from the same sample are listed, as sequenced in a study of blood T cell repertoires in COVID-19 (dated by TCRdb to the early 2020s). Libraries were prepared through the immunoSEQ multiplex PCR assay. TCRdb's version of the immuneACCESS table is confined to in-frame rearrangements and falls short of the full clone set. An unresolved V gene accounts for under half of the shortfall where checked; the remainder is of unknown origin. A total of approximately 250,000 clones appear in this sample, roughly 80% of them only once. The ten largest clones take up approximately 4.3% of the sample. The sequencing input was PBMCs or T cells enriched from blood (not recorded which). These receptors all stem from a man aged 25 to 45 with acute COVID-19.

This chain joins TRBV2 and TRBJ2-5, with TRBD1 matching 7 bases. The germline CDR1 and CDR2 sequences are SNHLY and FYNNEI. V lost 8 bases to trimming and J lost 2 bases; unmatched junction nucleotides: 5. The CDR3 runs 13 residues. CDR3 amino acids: CASVPGQQETQYF. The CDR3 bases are TGTGCCAGCGTCCCGGGACAGCAAGAGACCCAGTACTTC.

As DNA, the CDR3 is TGTGCCAGCAGCTTCAACCACGGTAGTGAGCAGTTCTTC. Protein: CASSFNHGSEQFF. This sequence joins TRBV11-3 and TRBJ2-1; D is unclear. V was trimmed by 3 bases and J by 9 bases, leaving 12 bases between them. The CDR3 sequence is 13 residues long. Germline CDR1 SGHNT, CDR2 YENEEA.

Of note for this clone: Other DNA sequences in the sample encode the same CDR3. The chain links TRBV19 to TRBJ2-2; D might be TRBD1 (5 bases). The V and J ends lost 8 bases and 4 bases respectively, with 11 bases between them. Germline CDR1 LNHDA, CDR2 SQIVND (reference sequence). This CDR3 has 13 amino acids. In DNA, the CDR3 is TGTGCCAGTGTGGGCAGGGTCACCGGGGAGCTGTTTTTT. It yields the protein CASVGRVTGELFF.

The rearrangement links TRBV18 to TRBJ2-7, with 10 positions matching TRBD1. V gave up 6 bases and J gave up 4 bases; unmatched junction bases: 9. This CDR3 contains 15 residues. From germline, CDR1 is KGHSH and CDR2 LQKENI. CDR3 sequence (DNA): TGTGCCAGCTCCCCGGGGACAGGGGAGCGGTACGAGCAGTACGTC. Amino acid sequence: CASSPGTGERYEQYV.

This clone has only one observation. CDR3 region: CASSKGLAETGELFF. The DNA of the CDR3 is TGTGCCAGCAGCAAAGGACTAGCGGAAACCGGGGAGCTGTTTTTT. The chain joins TRBV7-2 to TRBJ2-2; 10 bases line up with TRBD2. With 5 bases clipped from V and 5 bases from J, the junction kept 5 bases outside the gene matches. This CDR3 region has 15 residues. Germline CDR1 and CDR2: SGHTA and FQGNSA.

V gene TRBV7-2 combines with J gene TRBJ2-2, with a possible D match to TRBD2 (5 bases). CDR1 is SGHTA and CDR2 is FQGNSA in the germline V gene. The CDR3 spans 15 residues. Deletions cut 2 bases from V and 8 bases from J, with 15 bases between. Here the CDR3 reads CASSLRGSAVGELFF. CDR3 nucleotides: TGTGCCAGCAGCTTACGGGGTTCAGCCGTTGGGGAGCTGTTTTTT.

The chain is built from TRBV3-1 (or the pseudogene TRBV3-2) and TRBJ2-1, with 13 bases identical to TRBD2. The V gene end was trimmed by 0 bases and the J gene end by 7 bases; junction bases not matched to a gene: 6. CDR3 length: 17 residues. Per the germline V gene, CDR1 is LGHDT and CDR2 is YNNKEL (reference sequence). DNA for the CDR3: TGTGCCAGCAGCCAAGAAGCTCCGGGACTAGCGGGAAATGAGCAGTTCTTC. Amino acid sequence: CASSQEAPGLAGNEQFF.